This T cell receptor beta chain was documented in a study of blood T cell repertoires in COVID-19. V gave up 6 bases and J gave up 5 bases; unmatched junction bases: 5. The CDR3 covers 13 residues. The data were produced by immunoSEQ multiplex PCR, yet TCRdb's version contains in-frame clones alone and is incomplete. The sample holds about 120,000 clones; roughly 90% are singletons and the top ten take roughly 4.5%. This TCR derives from a man in his sixties with COVID-19, enrolled during active disease. Sequenced sample: peripheral blood. The V and J genes are TRBV12-3 or TRBV12-4 and TRBJ2-5; 8 nucleotides line up with TRBD2. The CDR3 loop reads CASSLGLEETQYF. CDR3 nucleotides: TGTGCCAGCAGCTTGGGACTAGAGGAGACCCAGTACTTC.